This TCR beta chain was captured in a study of T cell repertoires in cytomegalovirus infection. Study-level information: Indications came from public TCR beta signatures; they pointed to CMV infection and to a matching HLA type. The study, taken as a whole, reports: Dominating the ex vivo response were HLA-C-restricted CMV-specific TCR beta clonotypes.

One entry per CDR3 protein results from TCRdb running MiXCR on the reads. The data hold hundreds of thousands of distinct CDR3 sequences, with more than 8% observed a single time. This clonotype appeared a few times. Its antigen is undetermined. Sequenced: PBMCs. This TCR derives from a human donor in good health (CMV status not recorded). Some clones in this sample may be carry-over from other donors' samples.

The DNA of the CDR3 is TGTGCCAGCAGGGAGACCTGGTCTGGAAACACCATATATTTT. It specifies CASRETWSGNTIYF. The V gene is TRBV12-3 or TRBV12-4, the J gene TRBJ1-3; unclear D gene. CDR3 length: 14 amino acids. V shed 6 bases and J shed 1 base, with 10 bases lying between them.